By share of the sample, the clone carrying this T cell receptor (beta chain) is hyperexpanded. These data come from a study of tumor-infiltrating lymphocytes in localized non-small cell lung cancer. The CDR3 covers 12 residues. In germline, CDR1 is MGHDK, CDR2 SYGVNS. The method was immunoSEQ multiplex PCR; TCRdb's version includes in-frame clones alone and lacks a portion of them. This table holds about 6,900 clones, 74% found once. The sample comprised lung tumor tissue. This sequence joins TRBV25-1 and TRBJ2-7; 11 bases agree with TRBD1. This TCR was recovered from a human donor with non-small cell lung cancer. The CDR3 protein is CAVGQGDGEQYF. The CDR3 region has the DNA TGTGCAGTGGGACAGGGGGATGGCGAGCAGTACTTC.